The T cell receptor (beta chain) under discussion was sequenced for a study of T-cell reconstitution after alpha-beta-depleted transplantation in children. Whole-study findings and limits: Several hundred expanded graft clones reportedly supplied alpha-beta T cells about two months after transplant.

As to this clonotype: What it binds is unknown.

Germline trimming cut 2 bases from V and 6 bases from J; bases unmatched to any gene: 3. Germline-derived CDR1 and CDR2 are MNHEY and SVGAGI. This CDR3 region has 15 residues. Preparation of the TCRbeta library involved a method that used unique molecular identifiers. MiXCR was run by TCRdb on the PCR reads, yielding one entry per CDR3 protein. This table holds hundreds of thousands of distinct CDR3 sequences, approximately 17% found once. This sequence originates from a male patient under 10 years old who had a stem cell transplant for acute lymphoblastic leukemia, so the T cells may come from the graft donor. The chain joins TRBV6-5 to TRBJ2-2; 10 bases are a match to TRBD1. Sequenced material: PBMCs, mostly from graft donor cells, taken 360 days after TCRalphabeta/CD19-depleted stem cell transplant. The CDR3 DNA sequence: TGTGCCAGCAGTTACGCCGGGACAGGGGCCGGGGAGCTGTTTTTT. Translation gives CASSYAGTGAGELFF.